This record looks at one T cell receptor (beta chain) sequence and its context. Its antigen is not identified. V lost 5 bases to trimming and J lost 0 bases; unmatched junction nucleotides: 1. This CDR3 contains 13 residues. Germline V CDR1 and CDR2: KGHSH, LQKENI. The sample comes from a study of cytotoxic CD8 clonotypes in ibrutinib-treated CLL. Overall study results and limits: Few clonotypes were public, and these shrank or held steady under treatment.

The assay was immunoSEQ multiplex PCR, and TCRdb's table has in-frame clones only and misses some. This sample has roughly 220,000 clones; approximately 70% occur once, and the top ten carry roughly 6.4%. The clonotype comes from a human donor with chronic lymphocytic leukemia. This specimen consisted of PBMCs, obtained after 12 months of ibrutinib treatment. The chain carries TRBV18 and TRBJ2-7; 7 positions match TRBD1. Here the CDR3 reads CASSRDSSYEQYF. The CDR3 nucleotides read TGTGCCAGCTCAAGGGACAGCTCCTACGAGCAGTACTTC.